The rows below give T cell receptor beta chains drawn from one sample of a study of blood T cell repertoires in COVID-19. Method: immunoSEQ multiplex PCR; TCRdb's copy keeps in-frame clones and lacks some. The sample lists 25,000 to 35,000 clones, over 70% occurring once. Sequences were obtained from peripheral blood. The source is a woman aged 70-85 years with active or convalescent COVID-19. Each CDR3 is given with its conserved first and last residue. D genes are given only for firm matches. The size entry is marked missing in some rows and otherwise reads once, few, many or a size class.

clone size | J gene | D gene | V gene | CDR3 protein | CDR3 DNA
. | TRBJ1-4 | . | TRBV7-7 | CASSPYAGENEKLFF | TGTGCTAGCAGCCCTTATGCGGGGGAAAATGAAAAACTGTTTTTT
once | TRBJ2-1 | TRBD2 | TRBV5-6 | CASSSKPLAGGRFDEQFF | TGTGCCAGCAGCTCCAAGCCTTTAGCGGGGGGGCGGTTCGATGAGCAGTTCTTC
. | TRBJ1-5 | TRBD1 | TRBV29-1 | CSVRDRDSNQPQHF | TGCAGCGTAAGGGACAGGGATAGCAATCAGCCCCAGCATTTT
. | TRBJ1-4 | . | TRBV5-4 | CASSESATGATNEKLFF | TGTGCCAGCAGCGAGTCAGCCACCGGGGCAACTAATGAAAAACTGTTTTTT
. | TRBJ2-7 | TRBD1 | TRBV2 | CASTRGQGGSYEQYF | TGTGCCAGCACTAGGGGGCAGGGTGGGAGCTACGAGCAGTACTTC
. | TRBJ2-5 | TRBD1 | TRBV5-1 | CASSSVQQGQETQYF | TGCGCCAGCAGTTCCGTCCAACAGGGGCAAGAGACCCAGTACTTC
. | TRBJ1-3 | . | TRBV4-3 | CASSRERVGNTIYF | TGCGCCAGCAGCCGGGAGAGGGTTGGAAACACCATATATTTT
. | TRBJ2-1 | . | TRBV19 | CASQGLAGNEQFF | TGTGCCAGCCAGGGTCTCGCAGGAAATGAGCAGTTCTTC
. | TRBJ2-3 | . | TRBV12-3/TRBV12-4 | CASSSPSTDTQYF | TGTGCCAGCAGTTCCCCTAGCACAGATACGCAGTATTTT
few | TRBJ2-7 | TRBD2 | TRBV10-3 | CAISERVAGGPTNEQYF | TGTGCCATCAGTGAGAGGGTAGCGGGGGGGCCTACGAACGAGCAGTACTTC
once | TRBJ2-1 | TRBD2 | TRBV19 | CASSPGLAGVWGSPLF | TGTGCCAGTAGTCCAGGACTAGCGGGAGTTTGGGGGAGTCCCCTCTTC
few | TRBJ2-1 | TRBD2 | TRBV7-9 | CASSLPSPGTSHRYNEQFF | TGTGCCAGCAGCTTACCTTCACCCGGGACTAGCCACCGATACAATGAGCAGTTCTTC
. | TRBJ2-2 | . | TRBV4-3 | CASSQVSHQILNTGELFF | TGCGCCAGCAGCCAAGTAAGCCATCAAATCCTCAACACCGGGGAGCTGTTTTTT
. | TRBJ2-5 | . | TRBV7-2 | CASSLQRLGETQYF | TGTGCCAGCAGCCTACAACGCCTCGGGGAGACCCAGTACTTC
. | TRBJ2-3 | TRBD2 | TRBV4-2 | CASSQEPAGSTDTQYF | TGTGCCAGCAGCCAAGAGCCAGCGGGGAGCACAGATACGCAGTATTTT
. | TRBJ2-5 | . | TRBV7-3 | CASSSLPGETQYF | TGTGCCAGCAGCTCACTGCCCGGGGAGACCCAGTACTTC
. | TRBJ2-7 | TRBD1 | TRBV6-5 | CASSYEILDRGYEQYF | TGTGCCAGCAGTTACGAAATCCTGGACAGGGGCTACGAGCAGTACTTC
. | TRBJ2-5 | . | TRBV7-9 | CASSAGQRQETQYF | TGTGCCAGCAGCGCGGGACAGCGACAAGAGACCCAGTACTTC
few | TRBJ1-6 | TRBD1 | TRBV27 | CASSWGPTGSYNSPLHF | TGTGCCAGCAGTTGGGGCCCGACAGGGTCCTATAATTCACCCCTCCACTTT
. | TRBJ1-4 | . | TRBV9 | CASSVAPTGSGSEKLFF | TGTGCCAGCAGCGTAGCTCCAACAGGGAGTGGTTCCGAAAAACTGTTTTTT
. | TRBJ2-7 | TRBD2 | TRBV27 | CASSLGGLSYEQYF | TGTGCCAGCAGTTTGGGGGGACTATCCTACGAGCAGTACTTC
few | TRBJ1-3 | . | TRBV4-3 | CASSQAGTLSSGNTIYF | TGCGCCAGCAGCCAAGCCGGGACACTGAGCTCTGGAAACACCATATATTTT
. | TRBJ2-3 | . | TRBV7-2 | CASREWDTQYF | TGTGCCAGCAGGGAGTGGGATACGCAGTATTTT
few | TRBJ2-1 | . | TRBV30 | CAWSGGTPLVNEQFF | TGTGCCTGGAGTGGAGGAACTCCCCTCGTAAATGAGCAGTTCTTC
. | TRBJ2-5 | TRBD2 | TRBV6-5 | CASGRVSGSGETQYF | TGTGCCAGCGGGAGGGTTTCAGGTTCAGGAGAGACCCAGTACTTC
. | TRBJ2-4 | . | TRBV19 | CASSIEAISAKNIQYF | TGTGCCAGTAGTATAGAAGCCATCTCTGCCAAAAACATTCAGTACTTC
. | TRBJ1-2 | . | TRBV28 | CASGGGANYGYTF | TGTGCCAGCGGGGGGGGAGCTAACTATGGCTACACCTTC
few | TRBJ2-3 | TRBD2 | TRBV6-2/TRBV6-3 | CASSYSVIAGPADTQYF | TGTGCCAGCAGTTACTCGGTAATAGCGGGACCCGCAGATACGCAGTATTTT
few | TRBJ1-1 | . | TRBV5-1 | CASSFGQLNTEAFF | TGCGCCAGCAGCTTCGGACAGTTGAACACTGAAGCTTTCTTT
few | TRBJ2-6 | . | TRBV12-3/TRBV12-4 | CASSFRGANVLTF | TGTGCCAGCAGTTTCCGGGGAGCCAACGTCCTGACTTTC
few | TRBJ1-3 | . | TRBV10-3 | CAISVTDSVSGNTIYF | TGTGCCATCAGCGTGACAGATTCAGTTTCCGGAAACACCATATATTTT
. | TRBJ1-4 | . | TRBV6-2/TRBV6-3 | CASSYEGVDEKLFF | TGTGCCAGCAGTTACGAGGGGGTTGATGAAAAACTGTTTTTT
. | TRBJ1-5 | . | TRBV27 | CASSFRAHQPQHF | TGTGCCAGCAGTTTCAGGGCCCATCAGCCCCAGCATTTT
. | TRBJ1-6 | . | TRBV6-5 | CASRRTDPNSPLHF | TGTGCCAGCAGACGGACAGACCCCAATTCACCCCTCCACTTT
. | TRBJ2-5 | TRBD2 | TRBV25-1 | CASSSPVGLAGGSETQYF | TGTGCCAGCAGCTCTCCCGTGGGACTAGCGGGAGGGTCGGAGACCCAGTACTTC
. | TRBJ1-2 | . | TRBV27 | CASSLSAGGWTVNYGYTF | TGTGCCAGCAGTTTATCAGCCGGTGGTTGGACTGTCAACTATGGCTACACCTTC
. | TRBJ2-1 | TRBD2 | TRBV14 | CASSFLAGGLYNEQFF | TGTGCCAGCAGCTTCCTCGCGGGAGGGCTCTACAATGAGCAGTTCTTC
once | TRBJ1-1 | . | TRBV29-1 | CSTEGPAGGEAFF | TGCAGCACAGAGGGGCCCGCCGGGGGTGAAGCTTTCTTT
once | TRBJ1-2 | . | TRBV28 | CASSLTAPMGGSRGYTF | TGTGCCAGCAGTTTAACGGCGCCAATGGGGGGTTCACGTGGCTACACCTTC
. | TRBJ2-7 | TRBD1 | TRBV5-1 | CASSFGTAYEQYF | TGCGCCAGCAGCTTCGGGACAGCCTACGAGCAGTACTTC
. | TRBJ1-4 | . | TRBV7-2 | CASSGSQGGYEKLFF | TGTGCCAGCAGCGGATCACAGGGCGGGTATGAAAAACTGTTTTTT
. | TRBJ2-2 | . | TRBV5-1 | CASSLGRAQGGTGELFF | TGCGCCAGCAGCTTGGGAAGAGCGCAGGGCGGCACCGGGGAGCTGTTTTTT
few | TRBJ2-7 | . | TRBV13 | CASSLPGYSYEQYF | TGTGCCAGCAGCTTACCGGGGTACTCCTACGAGCAGTACTTC
few | TRBJ1-4 | TRBD1 | TRBV9 | CASSAGTAQNEKLFF | TGTGCCAGCAGCGCAGGGACAGCCCAGAATGAAAAACTGTTTTTT
. | TRBJ2-7 | . | TRBV6-2/TRBV6-3 | CASSYSLGPAYEQYF | TGTGCCAGCAGTTACTCACTAGGCCCAGCCTACGAGCAGTACTTC
. | TRBJ2-1 | TRBD2 | TRBV10-3 | CAGSGGSSYNEQFF | TGTGCCGGCTCGGGGGGTAGCTCCTACAATGAGCAGTTCTTC
few | TRBJ2-1 | TRBD1 | TRBV7-9 | CASSRTGGLNNEQFF | TGTGCCAGCAGCCGGACAGGGGGTCTAAACAATGAGCAGTTCTTC
. | TRBJ1-3 | . | TRBV7-6 | CASSEHLTGGNTIYF | TGTGCCAGCAGCGAGCATCTCACGGGGGGAAACACCATATATTTT
once | TRBJ2-7 | TRBD1 | TRBV5-1 | CASSLWQGASYEQYF | TGCGCCAGCAGCTTGTGGCAGGGGGCCTCCTACGAGCAGTACTTC
once | TRBJ2-3 | TRBD1 | TRBV30 | CAWKQYYRGSTDTQYF | TGTGCCTGGAAGCAGTATTACAGGGGCAGCACAGATACGCAGTATTTT
. | TRBJ2-2 | . | TRBV7-2 | CASSPMPLPSGELFF | TGTGCCAGCAGCCCAATGCCCCTCCCCAGTGGGGAGCTGTTTTTT
. | TRBJ2-5 | . | TRBV10-3 | CAISDGGGKTQYF | TGTGCCATCAGTGATGGTGGGGGGAAGACCCAGTACTTC
. | TRBJ1-2 | . | TRBV2 | CASSANINYGYTF | TGTGCCAGCAGTGCGAACATAAACTATGGCTACACCTTC
. | TRBJ2-3 | TRBD2 | TRBV19 | CASTGLAGATDTQYF | TGTGCCAGTACGGGACTAGCGGGGGCCACAGATACGCAGTATTTT
. | TRBJ2-1 | TRBD2 | TRBV10-3 | CAISEGLAGAASYNEQFF | TGTGCCATCAGTGAAGGACTAGCGGGAGCCGCATCCTACAATGAGCAGTTCTTC
once | TRBJ1-2 | . | TRBV4-3 | CASSPSSSVANYGYTF | TGCGCCAGCAGCCCCTCCTCGAGCGTAGCTAACTATGGCTACACCTTC
. | TRBJ1-5 | TRBD1 | TRBV9 | CASSATGGGGQPQHF | TGTGCCAGCAGCGCTACAGGGGGCGGGGGTCAGCCCCAGCATTTT
once | TRBJ2-5 | . | TRBV12-3/TRBV12-4 | CASSLLETQYF | TGTGCCAGCAGTCTACTGGAGACCCAGTACTTC
. | TRBJ1-3 | TRBD1 | TRBV15 | CATSRDTGAGNTIYF | TGTGCCACCAGCAGAGACACAGGGGCAGGAAACACCATATATTTT